This T cell receptor (beta chain) was recorded in a study of blood T cells in healthy people across ages. A few counts support this clonotype. Combining a sample-barcoded 5' primer with a J-beta primer mix, a second PCR ran for roughly 7 to 12 cycles. MiXCR, run by TCRdb on the 5' RACE reads, gives a single entry per CDR3 protein. This sample has about 1.7 million distinct CDR3 sequences, with over 25% found just once. Every donor gave about 9 milliliters of peripheral blood. V shed 6 bases, J shed 4 bases, and the junction held 13 bases outside the gene matches. Germline V gives CDR1 DFQATT, CDR2 SNEGSKA (reference sequence). The CDR3 extends over 16 amino acids.

The receptor comes from a woman in her twenties or thirties in good health. The chain has TRBV20-1 and TRBJ1-4, with TRBD1 matching 8 bases. Sequencing input: blood. Here the CDR3 DNA reads TGCAGTGCCGCCGATGTCCAGGGGGCAGTTAATGAAAAACTGTTTTTT. Protein sequence: CSAADVQGAVNEKLFF.